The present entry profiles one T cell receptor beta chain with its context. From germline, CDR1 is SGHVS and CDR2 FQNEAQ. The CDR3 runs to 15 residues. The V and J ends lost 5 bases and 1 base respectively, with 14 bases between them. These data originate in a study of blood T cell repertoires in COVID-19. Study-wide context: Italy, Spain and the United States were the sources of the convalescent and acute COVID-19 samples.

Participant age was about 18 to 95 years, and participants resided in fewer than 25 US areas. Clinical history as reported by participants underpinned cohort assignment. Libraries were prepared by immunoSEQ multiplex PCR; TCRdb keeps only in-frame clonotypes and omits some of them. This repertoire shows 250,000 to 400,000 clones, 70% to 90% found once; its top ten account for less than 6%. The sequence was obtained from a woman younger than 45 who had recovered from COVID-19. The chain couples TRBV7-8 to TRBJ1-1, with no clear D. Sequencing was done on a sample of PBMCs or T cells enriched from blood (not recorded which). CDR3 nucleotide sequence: TGTGCCAGCAGCCTGGATCGCTGGGCGAACACTGAAGCTTTCTTT. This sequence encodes CASSLDRWANTEAFF.